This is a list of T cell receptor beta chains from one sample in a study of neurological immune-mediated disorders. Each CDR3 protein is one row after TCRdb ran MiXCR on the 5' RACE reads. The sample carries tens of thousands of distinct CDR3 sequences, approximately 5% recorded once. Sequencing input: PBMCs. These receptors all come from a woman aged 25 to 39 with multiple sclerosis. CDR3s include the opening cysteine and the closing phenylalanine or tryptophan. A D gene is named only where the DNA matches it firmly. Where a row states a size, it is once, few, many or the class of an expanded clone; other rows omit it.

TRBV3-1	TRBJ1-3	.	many	CASSPGRAGNTIYF	TGTGCCAGCAGCCCGGGGAGGGCTGGAAACACCATATATTTT
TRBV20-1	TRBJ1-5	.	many	CSARSGAGGIGSNQPQHF	TGCAGTGCTAGGAGCGGTGCTGGAGGGATCGGCAGCAATCAGCCCCAGCATTTT
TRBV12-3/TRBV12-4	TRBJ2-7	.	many	CASSLSGAYEQYF	TGTGCCAGCAGTTTATCTGGGGCCTACGAGCAGTACTTC
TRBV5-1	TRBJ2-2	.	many	CASSLPAGELFF	TGCGCCAGCAGCCTCCCAGCCGGGGAGCTGTTTTTT
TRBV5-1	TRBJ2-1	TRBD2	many	CASSLVGSGNSYNEQFF	TGCGCCAGCAGCTTGGTAGGTAGCGGGAACTCCTACAATGAGCAGTTCTTC
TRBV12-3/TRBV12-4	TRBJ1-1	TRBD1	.	CASSTQGAEAFF	TGTGCCAGCAGTACACAGGGGGCTGAAGCTTTCTTT
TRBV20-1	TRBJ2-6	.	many	CSARETSGANVLTF	TGCAGTGCTAGAGAAACCTCTGGGGCCAACGTCCTGACTTTC
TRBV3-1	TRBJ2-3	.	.	CASSQDTRLGLTDTQYF	TGTGCCAGCAGCCAAGATACCCGACTAGGGCTGACAGATACGCAGTATTTT
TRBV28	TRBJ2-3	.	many	CASSLGGAVDTQYF	TGTGCCAGCAGTTTGGGCGGGGCAGTCGATACGCAGTATTTT
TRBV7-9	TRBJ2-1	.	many	CASSSFPQREVDEQFF	TGTGCCAGCAGCTCCTTTCCCCAGAGGGAGGTGGATGAGCAGTTCTTC
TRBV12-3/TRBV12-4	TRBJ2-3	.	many	CASNPGFEGTDTQYF	TGTGCCAGCAACCCGGGTTTCGAGGGCACAGATACGCAGTATTTT
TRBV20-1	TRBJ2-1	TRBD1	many	CSALDRVVGNEQFF	TGCAGTGCTCTGGACAGGGTGGTCGGGAATGAGCAGTTCTTC
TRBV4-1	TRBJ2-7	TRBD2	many	CASSQGLAGAGEQYF	TGCGCCAGCAGCCAGGGACTAGCGGGAGCAGGCGAGCAGTACTTC
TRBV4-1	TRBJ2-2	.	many	CASSQAGLGTGELFF	TGCGCCAGCAGCCAAGCGGGTCTCGGCACCGGGGAGCTGTTTTTT
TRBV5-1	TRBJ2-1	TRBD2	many	CASSLAGGTSAYNEQFF	TGCGCCAGCAGCTTGGCGGGAGGGACTAGCGCCTACAATGAGCAGTTCTTC
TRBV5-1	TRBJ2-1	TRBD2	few	CASSLKAVAGLRDNEQFF	TGCGCCAGCAGCTTGAAGGCCGTAGCGGGGTTACGGGACAATGAGCAGTTCTTC
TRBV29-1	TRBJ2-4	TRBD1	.	CSVESFRDSRNIQYF	TGCAGCGTTGAAAGCTTCCGGGACAGCAGAAACATTCAGTACTTC
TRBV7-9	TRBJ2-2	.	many	CASSFQRVTGELFF	TGTGCCAGCAGCTTCCAGCGGGTTACCGGGGAGCTGTTTTTT
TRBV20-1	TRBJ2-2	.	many	CSVVHAGELFF	TGCAGTGTTGTCCATGCCGGGGAGCTGTTTTTT
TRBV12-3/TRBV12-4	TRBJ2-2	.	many	CASRTIWRPEGGELFF	TGTGCCAGCAGGACCATCTGGAGGCCCGAGGGCGGGGAGCTGTTTTTT
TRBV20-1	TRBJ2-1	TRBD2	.	CSARDLAGVYNEQFF	TGCAGTGCTAGAGATCTGGCGGGAGTTTACAATGAGCAGTTCTTC
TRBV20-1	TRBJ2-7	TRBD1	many	CSAAANDRVGEQYF	TGCAGTGCTGCCGCCAATGACAGGGTGGGCGAGCAGTACTTC
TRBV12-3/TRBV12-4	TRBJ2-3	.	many	CASRRSPTDTQYF	TGTGCCAGCCGCCGGTCGCCTACAGATACGCAGTATTTT